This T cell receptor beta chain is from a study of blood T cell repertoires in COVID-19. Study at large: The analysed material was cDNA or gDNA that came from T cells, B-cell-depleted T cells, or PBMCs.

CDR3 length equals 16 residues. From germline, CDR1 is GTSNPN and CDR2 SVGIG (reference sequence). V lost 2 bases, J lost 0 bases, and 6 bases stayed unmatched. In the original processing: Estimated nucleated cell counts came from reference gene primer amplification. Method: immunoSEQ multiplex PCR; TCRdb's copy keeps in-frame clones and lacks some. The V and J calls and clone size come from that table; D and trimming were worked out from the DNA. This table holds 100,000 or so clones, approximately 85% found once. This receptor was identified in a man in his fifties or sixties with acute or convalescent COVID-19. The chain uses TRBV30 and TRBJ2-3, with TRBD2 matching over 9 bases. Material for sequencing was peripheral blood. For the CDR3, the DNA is TGTGCCTGGAGTTCCGGGACTAGCCCAAGCACAGATACGCAGTATTTT. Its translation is CAWSSGTSPSTDTQYF.